One TCR beta chain is described in this entry. The antigen is not known. Indicated time point: week 11, during vaccination. A single vaccine dose contained 300 ug of mutant IDH1 20-mer peptide, and topical imiquimod was used with it. This entry is derived from a study of a mutant IDH1 vaccine in newly diagnosed glioma. Study overall: Standard pretreatment was either radiotherapy, temozolomide, or, for most, radiochemotherapy with temozolomide.

Sequencing used immunoSEQ multiplex PCR; TCRdb keeps in-frame clones, though not all of them. The sample yields roughly 120,000 clones, just under 80% seen once. Germline V gives CDR1 SNHLY, CDR2 FYNNEI. The CDR3 runs to 14 residues. Unmatched junction bases numbered 8, after V lost 9 bases and J lost 9 bases. Study findings and constraints: Most patients, 85% to 95%, showed vaccine-induced immune responses.

This receptor was obtained from a man aged 35 to 55 with glioma. The chain employs TRBV2 and TRBJ2-1; 13 bases line up with TRBD2. Sequencing used PBMCs, obtained from a glioma patient whose treatment included an IDH1 peptide vaccine. CDR3 in amino acids: CARPGLAGRGEQFF. As DNA, the CDR3 is TGTGCCAGACCGGGACTAGCGGGAAGAGGTGAGCAGTTCTTC.